This passage covers 15 T cell receptor beta chains from one sample sequenced in a study of molecular identifiers for immune sequencing clone quantification. One entry per CDR3 protein, called by TCRdb with MiXCR from the PCR reads. The table has around 480,000 distinct CDR3 sequences, approximately 25% seen once. Sequencing was carried out using naive CD8+ T cells from blood, with Jurkat cell RNA spiked in. Regarding subset: FACS-sorted CD8+CD4-CCR7+CD45RA+ naive T cells. The origin of the receptors is a human donor in good health. Some libraries in this study had Jurkat cell RNA spiked in.

This clonotype appeared a few times. V and J are TRBV27 and TRBJ2-7; tentatively, D is TRBD1 (7 bases). The CDR3 spans 15 residues. Deletions cut 1 base from V and 6 bases from J, with 16 bases between. From germline, CDR1 is MNHEY and CDR2 SMNVEV (reference sequence). DNA for the CDR3: TGTGCCAGCAGTTTATTGGAGGGGGCTTTATCCGAGCAGTACTTC. It translates to CASSLLEGALSEQYF.

This clonotype was detected once. J is TRBJ2-3 and V is TRBV7-6; no definite D call. Per germline, CDR1 SGHVS and CDR2 FNYEAQ. Trimming pared 4 bases from V and 2 bases from J, leaving 16 bases between. The CDR3 length is 16 residues. The CDR3 spells CASSSYRLTSTDTQYF. As DNA, the CDR3 is TGTGCCAGCAGCTCCTATCGTCTAACTTCCACAGATACGCAGTATTTT.

In the case of this clonotype: This may arise from a read error, as a much more abundant clone is one base away. Since no conserved phenylalanine or tryptophan closes the CDR3, a read error is the likely cause. The J gene is TRBJ1-5, the V gene TRBV27; 8 bases align to TRBD1. The CDR3 is 13 residues long. The germline V gene encodes CDR1 MNHEY and CDR2 SMNVEV (reference sequence). J lost 3 bases, V lost 8 bases, and 3 bases had no gene match. In DNA form, the CDR3 reads TGTGCCAGCCAGACAGGGGTCAATCAGCCCCAGCATTAT. It encodes CASQTGVNQPQHY.

With regard to this clonotype: The junction shows a germline mismatch at one end, possibly a read error. The chain's CDR3 is CASSHGRQGAYGQYF. CDR3 DNA: TGCGCCAGCAGCCATGGACGACAGGGAGCCTACGGGCAGTACTTC. This sequence joins TRBV4-1 and TRBJ2-7; 7 nucleotides line up with TRBD1. In germline, CDR1 is MGHRA, CDR2 YSYEKL. The CDR3 totals 15 residues.

About this clonotype itself: At one boundary the junction diverges from the germline segment, which might be a read error. The rearrangement links TRBV4-3 to TRBJ2-2; tentative D call: TRBD2 (5 bases). The CDR3 sequence is 16 residues long. In germline, CDR1 is LGHNA, CDR2 YSLEER. The CDR3, as DNA: TGCGCCAGCAGCCAAGGCGCAGGAGTCGACACCGGGGAGCTGCTTTTT. Protein sequence: CASSQGAGVDTGELLF.

Comment on this clonotype: Its ends do not fully match the called genes, so a read error is possible. The chain combines TRBV18 with TRBJ2-7; possibly TRBD2 for D (5 bases). This CDR3 spans 15 amino acids. CDR1 KGHSH and CDR2 LQKENI come from the germline V gene. In DNA form, the CDR3 reads TGTGCCAGCTCACCAGTAGCGTACCAGACCTACGAGCAGTGCTTC. Translation gives CASSPVAYQTYEQCF.

This clonotype appeared a few times. The genes are TRBV12-3 or TRBV12-4 and TRBJ2-3, with 12 bases aligning to TRBD2. V lost 6 bases and J lost 1; bases outside the gene matches: 5. The CDR3 is 16 amino acids. The CDR3 here is CASRPPSGRGTDTQYF. The DNA of the CDR3 is TGTGCCAGCAGACCCCCTAGCGGGAGGGGCACAGATACGCAGTATTTT.

Comments on this clonotype: A junction end diverges from the germline sequence, so it may reflect a read error. The rearrangement uses TRBV7-9 and TRBJ1-1; TRBD1 aligns across 7 bases. The CDR3 contains 11 residues. CDR1 is SEHNR, CDR2 FQNEAQ, per germline (reference sequence). CDR3 bases: TGTGCCAGCAGCGGCGGACAGGAGGCTCTCTTT. This gives the protein CASSGGQEALF. Full variable domain (rest looked up from reference TRBV7-9 and TRBJ1-1): DTGVSQNPRHKITKRGQNVTFRCDPISEHNRLYWYRQTLGQGPEFLTYFQNEAQLEKSRLLSDRFSAERPKGSFSTLEIQRTEQGDSAMYLCASSGGQEALFGQGTRLTVV.

This clonotype was picked up one time. It may be a read error: a sequence one base away is much more abundant. The V and J genes are TRBV7-8 and TRBJ2-6; either TRBD1 or TRBD2 may supply D (5 bases each). The V gene's germline CDR1 is SGHVS and CDR2 FQNEAQ. The CDR3 runs to 15 residues. CDR3 sequence reads: CASSPREAGANVPTF. CDR3 nucleotides: TGTGCCAGCAGCCCCCGGGAAGCTGGGGCCAACGTCCCGACTTTC.

V and J are TRBV7-9 and TRBJ2-5; tentatively, D is TRBD1 (5 bases). CDR1 and CDR2 from the germline V gene are SEHNR and FQNEAQ (reference sequence). The CDR3 runs 12 residues. Trimming shortened V by 5 bases and J by 5 bases, and 9 bases separated the two germline ends. CDR3 in amino acids: CASSQSGETQYF. The CDR3 DNA follows: TGTGCCAGCAGCCAGTCAGGGGAGACCCAGTACTTC.

V and J are TRBV11-3 and TRBJ1-5; perhaps TRBD1 as D (6 bases). CDR1 and CDR2 (germline): SGHNT, YENEEA. Trimming stripped 6 bases from V and 3 bases from J, with 12 bases between. This CDR3 has 14 residues. CDR3 loop: CASSCTGTNQPQHF. The DNA of the CDR3 is TGTGCCAGCAGTTGTACAGGGACCAATCAGCCCCAGCATTTT. The full variable domain, with the rest looked up from reference TRBV11-3 and TRBJ1-5, is EAGVVQSPRYKIIEKKQPVAFWCNPISGHNTLYWYLQNLGQGPELLIRYENEEAVDDSQLPKDRFSAERLKGVDSTLKIQPAELGDSAVYLCASSCTGTNQPQHFGDGTRLSIL.

This clonotype was detected only a few times. The chain combines TRBV27 with TRBJ1-4; D uncertain. The germline gives CDR1 MNHEY, CDR2 SMNVEV (reference sequence). V lost 2 bases, J lost 3 bases, and 7 bases lay in between. The CDR3 length is 14 residues. CDR3 nucleotide sequence: TGTGCCAGCAGTTTAAATTCTGCTAATGAAAAACTGTTTTTT. Protein: CASSLNSANEKLFF.

This clonotype was found a few times. V usage is TRBV29-1 and J usage is TRBJ1-2; the D gene is possibly TRBD1 (5 bases). V was clipped by 6 bases and J by 2 bases, with 10 bases between them. The CDR3 is 12 amino acids. Per the germline V gene, CDR1 is SQVTM and CDR2 is ANQGSEA. DNA of the CDR3: TGCAGCGTCCAACAGGAGAACTATGGCTACACCTTC. Its translation: CSVQQENYGYTF.

This clonotype has ten or more counts. V is TRBV18 and J is TRBJ1-6, with D perhaps matching TRBD1 (6 bases). The germline V gene has CDR1 KGHSH and CDR2 LQKENI. The CDR3 consists of 15 residues. Trimming stripped 5 bases from V and 3 bases from J, with 11 bases between. The chain's CDR3 is CASSSRDNYNSPLHF. The CDR3 region has the DNA TGTGCCAGCTCATCAAGGGACAACTATAATTCACCCCTCCACTTT. The complete variable domain, with remaining parts taken from reference TRBV18 and TRBJ1-6, reads NAGVMQNPRHLVRRRGQEARLRCSPMKGHSHVYWYRQLPEEGLKFMVYLQKENIIDESGMPKERFSAEFPKEGPSILRIQQVVRGDSAAYFCASSSRDNYNSPLHFGNGTRLTVT.

This clonotype was counted only a few times. The V call is TRBV7-2, the J call TRBJ1-6, with D uncertain. With 11 bases removed from V and 3 bases from J, the gap between germline ends came to 26 bases. CDR1 is SGHTA and CDR2 is FQGNSA in the germline V gene. The CDR3 runs 18 residues. CDR3 nucleotides: TGTGCCTCCGGGTCGTTATCGGGAACTGTCAACTATAATTCACCCCTCCACTTT. This codes for CASGSLSGTVNYNSPLHF.